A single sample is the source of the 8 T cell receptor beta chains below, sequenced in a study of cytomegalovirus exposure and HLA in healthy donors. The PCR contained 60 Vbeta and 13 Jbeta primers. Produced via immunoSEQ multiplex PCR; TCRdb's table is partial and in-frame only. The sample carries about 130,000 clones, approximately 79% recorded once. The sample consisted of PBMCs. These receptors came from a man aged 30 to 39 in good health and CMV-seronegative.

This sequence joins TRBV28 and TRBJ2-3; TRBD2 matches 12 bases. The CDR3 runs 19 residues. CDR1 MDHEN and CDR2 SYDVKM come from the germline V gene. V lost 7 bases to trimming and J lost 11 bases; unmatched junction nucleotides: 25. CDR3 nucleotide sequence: TGTGCCAGCATCAGAACCGGGACTAGCGGGCGAACCGTCTATCGGAAGCAGTATTTT. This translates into CASIRTGTSGRTVYRKQYF. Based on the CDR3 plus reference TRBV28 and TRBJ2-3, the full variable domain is DVKVTQSSRYLVKRTGEKVFLECVQDMDHENMFWYRQDPGLGLRLIYFSYDVKMKEKGDIPEGYSVSREKKERFSLILESASTNQTSMYLCASIRTGTSGRTVYRKQYFGPGTRLTVL.

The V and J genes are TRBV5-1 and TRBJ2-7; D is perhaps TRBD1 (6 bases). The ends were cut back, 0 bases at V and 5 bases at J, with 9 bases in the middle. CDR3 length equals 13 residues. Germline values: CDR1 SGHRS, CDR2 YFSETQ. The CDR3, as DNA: TGCGCCAGCAGCTTGGGCCAGGGGCACGAGCAGTACTTC. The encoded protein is CASSLGQGHEQYF.

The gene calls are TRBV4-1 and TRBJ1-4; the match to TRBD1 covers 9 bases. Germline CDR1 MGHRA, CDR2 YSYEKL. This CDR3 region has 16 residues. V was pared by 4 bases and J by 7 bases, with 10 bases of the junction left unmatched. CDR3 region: CASSPWTGAKPEKLFF. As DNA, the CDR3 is TGCGCCAGCAGCCCTTGGACAGGGGCCAAACCTGAAAAACTGTTTTTT.

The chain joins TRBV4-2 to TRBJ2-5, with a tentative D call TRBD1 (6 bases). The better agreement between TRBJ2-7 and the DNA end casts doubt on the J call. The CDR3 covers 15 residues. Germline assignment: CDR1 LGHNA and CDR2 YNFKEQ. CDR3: CASSQELQGSYEQYF. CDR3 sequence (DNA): TGTGCCAGCAGCCAAGAACTACAGGGTTCCTACGAGCAGTACTTC.

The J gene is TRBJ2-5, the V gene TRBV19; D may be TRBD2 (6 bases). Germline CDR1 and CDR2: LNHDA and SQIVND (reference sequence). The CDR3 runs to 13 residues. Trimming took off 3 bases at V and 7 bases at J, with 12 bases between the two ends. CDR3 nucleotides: TGTGCCAGTAGTATGACATGGGGAGGGACCCAGTACTTC. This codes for CASSMTWGGTQYF.

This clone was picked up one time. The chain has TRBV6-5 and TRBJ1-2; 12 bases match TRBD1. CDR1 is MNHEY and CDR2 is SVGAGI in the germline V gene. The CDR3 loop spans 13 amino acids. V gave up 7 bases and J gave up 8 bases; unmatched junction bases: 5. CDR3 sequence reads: CASNRGTGGGYTF. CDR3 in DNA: TGTGCCAGCAACCGAGGGACAGGGGGCGGCTACACCTTC.

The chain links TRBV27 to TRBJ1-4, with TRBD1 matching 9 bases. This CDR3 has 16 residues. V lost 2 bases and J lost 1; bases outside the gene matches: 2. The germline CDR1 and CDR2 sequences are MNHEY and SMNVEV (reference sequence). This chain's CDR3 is CASSLGTGITNEKLFF. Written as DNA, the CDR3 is TGTGCCAGCAGTTTAGGGACAGGGATAACTAATGAAAAACTGTTTTTT.

CDR3 bases: TGTGCCAGCAGCCAAGCGGGCAGGGGATACACAGATACGCAGTATTTT. Translation gives CASSQAGRGYTDTQYF. This chain joins TRBV14 and TRBJ2-3, with D possibly TRBD1 on 6 matching bases. Between the trimmed V and J ends, which lost 1 base and 2 bases, there was a span of 13 bases. The germline gives CDR1 SGHDN, CDR2 FVKESK. The CDR3 length is 16 residues.